These T cell receptor beta chains were read from a single sample in a study of blood T cells in healthy people across ages. TCRdb itself ran the 5' RACE reads through MiXCR, one entry per CDR3 protein. The sample contains hundreds of thousands of distinct CDR3 sequences, approximately 52% of which appear only once. The sample was blood. These receptors came from a woman older than 75 in good health. The CDR3 runs from the conserved cysteine through the conserved F or W. D genes are given only for firm matches. The size of a clone is reported for some rows only, either as once, few or many, or as a class for expanded clones.

TRBV4-1	TRBJ1-1	TRBD1	few	TGCGCCAGCAGCTACAACAGGGGGCACACTGAAGCTTTCTTT	CASSYNRGHTEAFF
TRBV6-6	TRBJ2-7	TRBD1	NA	TGTGCCAGCAGTTACTCGGGACAGGGGTTTACCTACGAGCAGTACTTC	CASSYSGQGFTYEQYF
TRBV12-3/TRBV12-4	TRBJ2-1	NA	many	TGTGCCAGCAGTCCAGGGGACGGTTACAATGAGCAGTTCTTC	CASSPGDGYNEQFF
TRBV20-1	TRBJ2-7	TRBD1	NA	TGCAGTGCTAGAGATGATGGTTCAGGGGGCTTAAGCTCCTACGAGCAGTACTTC	CSARDDGSGGLSSYEQYF
TRBV20-1	TRBJ2-1	NA	many	TGCAGTGCCCCCACAACATACAATGAGCAGTTCTTC	CSAPTTYNEQFF
TRBV28	TRBJ2-3	TRBD1	NA	TGTGCCAGCAGTTTATTTGGGGGGGGACAGGGGGGCAGCACAGATACGCAGTATTTT	CASSLFGGGQGGSTDTQYF
TRBV7-8	TRBJ2-5	TRBD2	many	TGTGCCAGCAGCTTACACGGGGGGAATCGAGAGACCCAGTACTTC	CASSLHGGNRETQYF
TRBV11-2	TRBJ2-4	TRBD2	many	TGTGCCAGCAGCTTAGAAGCGGGAGTTTGGTTAGCCAAAAACATTCAGTACTTC	CASSLEAGVWLAKNIQYF
TRBV20-1	TRBJ2-5	NA	few	TGCAGTGCTAGGGATAACAGGAGGGGATTCCAAGAGACCCAGTACTTC	CSARDNRRGFQETQYF
TRBV24-1	TRBJ2-7	NA	many	TGTGCCACCAGTGATCCCGGGACGGAGACCTACGAGCAGTACTTC	CATSDPGTETYEQYF
TRBV12-3/TRBV12-4	TRBJ1-1	TRBD1	NA	TGTGCCAGCAGTTTCAGGGACAGGGGAGGAACTGAAGCTTTCTTT	CASSFRDRGGTEAFF
TRBV27	TRBJ2-1	NA	NA	TGTGCCAGCAGTTACGCCCGTGGGGGACGTTCGGACAATGAGCAGTTCTTC	CASSYARGGRSDNEQFF
TRBV3-1	TRBJ1-6	TRBD1	few	TGTGCCAGCAGCCGGGGGACAGGGTCACCCCTCCACTTT	CASSRGTGSPLHF
TRBV5-1	TRBJ1-2	TRBD1	many	TGCGCCAGCAGCTTGGCCGGTGGGACAGCCTATGGCTACACCTTC	CASSLAGGTAYGYTF
TRBV11-1	TRBJ1-2	NA	many	TGTGCCAGCAGCTTAGGACAGGATTATGGCTACACCTTC	CASSLGQDYGYTF
TRBV4-1	TRBJ1-1	NA	NA	TGCGCCAGCAGCCAAGTCGGAGGAGGGTTAACTGAAGCTTTCTTT	CASSQVGGGLTEAFF
TRBV15	TRBJ2-1	NA	NA	TGTGCCACCAGCAATGTGGGTCTCTACAATGAGCAGTTCTTC	CATSNVGLYNEQFF
TRBV5-1	TRBJ2-3	NA	few	TGCGCCAGCAACGCGGGGGCCCGGGATACGCAGTATTTT	CASNAGARDTQYF
TRBV10-3	TRBJ2-3	NA	NA	TGTGCCATAGCCGGGGCCTTGGGCGCAGATACGCAGTATTTT	CAIAGALGADTQYF
TRBV9	TRBJ2-3	TRBD2	NA	TGTGCCAGCAGCGTAGAGGTCAGACTAGCTAGCACAGATACGCAGTATTTT	CASSVEVRLASTDTQYF
TRBV4-2	TRBJ1-2	TRBD1	many	TGTGCCAGCAGCCCCGTCGGGGGGACAGGGGGCAGTTACACCTTC	CASSPVGGTGGSYTF
TRBV27	TRBJ1-2	NA	NA	TGTGCCAGCAGTCCTTCCCGGGGACGAGGCTACACCTTC	CASSPSRGRGYTF
TRBV24-1	TRBJ2-7	NA	many	TGTGCCACCAGTGATTTTGAAGAGCAGTACTTC	CATSDFEEQYF
TRBV6-1	TRBJ2-7	NA	NA	TGTGCCAGCAGTGTCGAAGCGTCCCGACCCGGCGGCGAGCAGTACTTC	CASSVEASRPGGEQYF
TRBV6-1	TRBJ1-1	NA	NA	TGTGCCAGCAGTGAATTTTTTAGGCCAGGGGAGTTGGACACTGAAGCTTTCTTT	CASSEFFRPGELDTEAFF
TRBV19	TRBJ2-1	NA	few	TGTGCCAGTACCAGAGGGGGTGGAGGGGCCTACAATGAGCAGTTCTTC	CASTRGGGGAYNEQFF
TRBV6-5	TRBJ2-5	NA	NA	TGTGCCAGCAGTGACGACAGAGAAGAGACCCAGTACTTC	CASSDDREETQYF
TRBV20-1	TRBJ2-3	TRBD1	few	TGCAGTGCCCCTACAGGGGTCTATCAGTATTTT	CSAPTGVYQYF
TRBV29-1	TRBJ1-1	NA	NA	TGCAGCGTTAAGGTCGGGGACCGGGGCACTGAAGCTTTCTTT	CSVKVGDRGTEAFF
TRBV5-1	TRBJ2-3	NA	NA	TGCGCCAGCATCCCATTCACCTCCACAGATACGCAGTATTTT	CASIPFTSTDTQYF
TRBV25-1	TRBJ1-6	NA	NA	TGTGCCAGCAGCGAGGTTGGGGCAGTTTCACCCCTCCACTTT	CASSEVGAVSPLHF
TRBV5-1	TRBJ2-1	NA	NA	TGCGCCAGCAGTTACCCTCAGGATCCGGGACTTTCCCCTAGGACTTACAATGAGCAGTTCTTC	CASSYPQDPGLSPRTYNEQFF
TRBV5-1	TRBJ2-1	TRBD2	few	TGCGCCAGCAGCTTGGGACTAGCGGGAGGGACCGCCTACAATGAGCAGTTCTTC	CASSLGLAGGTAYNEQFF
TRBV20-1	TRBJ2-1	TRBD2	few	TGCAGTGCTAGAAAAACGGGGAGGGTTGAGCAGTTCTTC	CSARKTGRVEQFF
TRBV30	TRBJ2-3	NA	many	TGTGCCTGGAACCCCGCAGCGGCGAACACAGATACGCAGTATTTT	CAWNPAAANTDTQYF
TRBV3-1	TRBJ2-2	TRBD1	NA	TGTGCCAGCAGCCAAGGAGCAGGGGGGAACACCGGGGAGCTGTTTTTT	CASSQGAGGNTGELFF
TRBV20-1	TRBJ1-4	NA	few	TGCAGTGCTAGGACTGCAACTAATGAAAAACTGTTTTTT	CSARTATNEKLFF
TRBV9	TRBJ2-7	TRBD2	NA	TGTGCCAGCAGCGTAGGACAAACTAGCGAGTACGAGCAGTACTTC	CASSVGQTSEYEQYF
TRBV2	TRBJ2-1	NA	NA	TGTGCCAGCAGTGGCGTCGGCTCCTACGAGCAGTTCTTC	CASSGVGSYEQFF
TRBV20-1	TRBJ2-5	NA	NA	TGCAGTGCTAGAGGCGCGGGACTCTCTCCCGGGGAGCAGTACTTC	CSARGAGLSPGEQYF
TRBV20-1	TRBJ2-7	TRBD1	NA	TGCAGTGCTAGGGCGGGACAGGGTTTCGACTACGAGCAGTACTTC	CSARAGQGFDYEQYF
TRBV20-1	TRBJ2-1	TRBD2	NA	TGCAGTGCTAGAGGAGGAGCGGGAGTGTATGAGCAGTTCTTC	CSARGGAGVYEQFF
TRBV20-1	TRBJ2-1	NA	NA	TGCAGTGCTAGGTTCGGCAGGGAAAGAAACAATGAGCAGTTCTTC	CSARFGRERNNEQFF
TRBV18	TRBJ1-6	NA	few	TGTGCCAGCTCACCAGCAGACAGAGCCCCAGGCGCCTCACCCCTCCACTTT	CASSPADRAPGASPLHF
TRBV10-3	TRBJ2-5	NA	many	TGTGCCATCAGTGAGTCAGGGCGGATACAAGAGACCCAGTACTTC	CAISESGRIQETQYF
TRBV12-3/TRBV12-4	TRBJ1-5	NA	NA	TGTGCCAGCAGTCGGGCCCAGGATCAGCCCCAGCATTTT	CASSRAQDQPQHF
TRBV20-1	TRBJ2-7	NA	NA	TGCAGTGCTAGACCTACAAGCTACGAGCAGTACTTC	CSARPTSYEQYF